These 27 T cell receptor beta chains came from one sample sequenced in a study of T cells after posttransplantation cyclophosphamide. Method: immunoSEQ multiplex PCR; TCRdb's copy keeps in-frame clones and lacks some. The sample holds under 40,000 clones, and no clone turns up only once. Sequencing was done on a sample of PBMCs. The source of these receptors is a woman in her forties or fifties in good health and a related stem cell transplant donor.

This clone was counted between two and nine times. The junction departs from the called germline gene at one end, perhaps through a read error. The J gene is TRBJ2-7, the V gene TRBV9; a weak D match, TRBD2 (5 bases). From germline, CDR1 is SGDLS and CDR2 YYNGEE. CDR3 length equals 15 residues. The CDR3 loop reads CASSVEGSTNYEQSF. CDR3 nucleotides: TGTGCCAGCAGCGTAGAAGGTTCGACTAACTACGAGCAGTCCTTC.

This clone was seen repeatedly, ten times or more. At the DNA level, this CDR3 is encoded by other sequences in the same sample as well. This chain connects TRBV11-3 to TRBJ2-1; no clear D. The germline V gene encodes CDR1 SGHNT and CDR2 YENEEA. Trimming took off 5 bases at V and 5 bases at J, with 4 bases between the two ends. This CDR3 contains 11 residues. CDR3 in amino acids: CASSLNNEQFF. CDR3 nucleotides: TGTGCCAGCAGCCTTAACAATGAGCAGTTCTTC. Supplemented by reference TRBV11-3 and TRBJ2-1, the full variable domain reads EAGVVQSPRYKIIEKKQPVAFWCNPISGHNTLYWYLQNLGQGPELLIRYENEEAVDDSQLPKDRFSAERLKGVDSTLKIQPAELGDSAVYLCASSLNNEQFFGPGTRLTVL.

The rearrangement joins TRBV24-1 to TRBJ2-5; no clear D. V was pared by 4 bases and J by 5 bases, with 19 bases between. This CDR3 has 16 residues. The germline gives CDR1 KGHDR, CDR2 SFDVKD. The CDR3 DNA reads TGTGCCACCAGTGAACCAAGGGCGCCCGAAAAGGAGACCCAGTACTTC. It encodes CATSEPRAPEKETQYF.

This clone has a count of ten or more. The CDR3 loop is CASSPQTSGTSTDTQYF. CDR3 bases: TGTGCCAGCAGCCCCCAGACTAGCGGCACTAGCACAGATACGCAGTATTTT. This chain connects TRBV4-2 to TRBJ2-3, with TRBD2 matching over 9 bases. V shed 4 bases, J shed 0 bases, and the junction held 8 bases outside the gene matches. This CDR3 is 17 amino acids long. Looked up from germline, CDR1 is LGHNA and CDR2 is YNFKEQ.

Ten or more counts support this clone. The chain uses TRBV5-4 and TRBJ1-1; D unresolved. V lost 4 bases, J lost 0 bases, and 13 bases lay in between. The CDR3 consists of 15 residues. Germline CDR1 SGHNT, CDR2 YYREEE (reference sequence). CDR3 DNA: TGTGCCAGCAGCCAAAACAGCAACATGAACACTGAAGCTTTCTTT. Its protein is CASSQNSNMNTEAFF.

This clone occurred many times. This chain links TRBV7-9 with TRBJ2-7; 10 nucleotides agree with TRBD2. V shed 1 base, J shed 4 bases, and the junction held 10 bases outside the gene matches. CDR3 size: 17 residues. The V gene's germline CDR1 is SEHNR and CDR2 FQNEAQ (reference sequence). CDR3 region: CASSLGLAGEPLYEQYF. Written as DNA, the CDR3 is TGTGCCAGCAGCTTAGGGCTAGCGGGAGAACCCTTATACGAGCAGTACTTC.

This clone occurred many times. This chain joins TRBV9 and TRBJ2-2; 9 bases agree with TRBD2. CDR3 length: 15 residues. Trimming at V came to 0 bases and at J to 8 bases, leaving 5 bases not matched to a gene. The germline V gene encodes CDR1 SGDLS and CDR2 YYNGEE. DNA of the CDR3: TGTGCCAGCAGCGTAGCCCGGACTAGCGCTGGGGAGCTGTTTTTT. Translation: CASSVARTSAGELFF.

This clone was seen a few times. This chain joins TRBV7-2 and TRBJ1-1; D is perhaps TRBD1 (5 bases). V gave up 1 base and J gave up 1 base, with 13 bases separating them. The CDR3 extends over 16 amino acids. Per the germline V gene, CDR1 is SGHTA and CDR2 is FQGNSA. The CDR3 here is CASSLVWRGGNTEAFF. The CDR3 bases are TGTGCCAGCAGCTTAGTTTGGCGGGGGGGGAACACTGAAGCTTTCTTT. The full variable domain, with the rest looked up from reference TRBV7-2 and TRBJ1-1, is GAGVSQSPSNKVTEKGKDVELRCDPISGHTALYWYRQSLGQGLEFLIYFQGNSAPDKSGLPSDRFSAERTGGSVSTLTIQRTQQEDSAVYLCASSLVWRGGNTEAFFGQGTRLTVV.

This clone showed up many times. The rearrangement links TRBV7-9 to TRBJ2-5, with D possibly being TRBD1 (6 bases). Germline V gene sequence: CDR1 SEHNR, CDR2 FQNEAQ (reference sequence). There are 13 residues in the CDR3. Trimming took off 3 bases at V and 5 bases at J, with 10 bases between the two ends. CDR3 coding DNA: TGTGCCAGCAGCTTGGCAGGGGTCGAGACCCAGTACTTC. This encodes CASSLAGVETQYF.

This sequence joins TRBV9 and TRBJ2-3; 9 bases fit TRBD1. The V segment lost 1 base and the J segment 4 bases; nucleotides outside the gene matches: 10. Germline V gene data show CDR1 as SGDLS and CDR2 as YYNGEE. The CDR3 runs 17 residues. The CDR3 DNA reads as TGTGCCAGCAGCGTAAAACCGGGACAGGGTTTTGCAGATACGCAGTATTTT. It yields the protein CASSVKPGQGFADTQYF.

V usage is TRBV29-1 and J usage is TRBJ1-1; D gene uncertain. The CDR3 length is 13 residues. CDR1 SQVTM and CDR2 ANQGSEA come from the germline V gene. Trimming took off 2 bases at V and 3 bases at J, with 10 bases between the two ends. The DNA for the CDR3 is TGCAGCGTTGAAAGGGTTTTGGACACTGAAGCTTTCTTT. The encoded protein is CSVERVLDTEAFF.

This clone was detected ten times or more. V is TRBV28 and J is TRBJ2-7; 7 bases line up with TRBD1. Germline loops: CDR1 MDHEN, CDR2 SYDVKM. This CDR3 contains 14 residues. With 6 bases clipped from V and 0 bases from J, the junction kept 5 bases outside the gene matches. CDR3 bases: TGTGCCAGCAGCCGTGACAGGGTCTCCTACGAGCAGTACTTC. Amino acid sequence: CASSRDRVSYEQYF.

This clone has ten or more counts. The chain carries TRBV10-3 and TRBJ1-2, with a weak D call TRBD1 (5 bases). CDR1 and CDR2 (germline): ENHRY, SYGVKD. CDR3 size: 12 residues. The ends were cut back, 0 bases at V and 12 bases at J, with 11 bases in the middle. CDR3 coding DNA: TGTGCCATCAGTGAGTCGGTAGGGGAGCACACCTTC. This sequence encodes CAISESVGEHTF.

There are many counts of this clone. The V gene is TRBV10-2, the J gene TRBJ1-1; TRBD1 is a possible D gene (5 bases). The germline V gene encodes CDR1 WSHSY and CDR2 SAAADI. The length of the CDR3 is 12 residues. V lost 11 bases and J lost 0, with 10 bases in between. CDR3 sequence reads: CAAWGMNTEAFF. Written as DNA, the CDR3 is TGCGCCGCCTGGGGCATGAACACTGAAGCTTTCTTT.

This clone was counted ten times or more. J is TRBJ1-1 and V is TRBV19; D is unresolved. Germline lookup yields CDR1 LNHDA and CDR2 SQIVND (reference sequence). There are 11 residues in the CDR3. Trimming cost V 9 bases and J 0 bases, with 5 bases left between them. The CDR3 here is CASLVNTEAFF. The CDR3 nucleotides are TGTGCCAGCCTAGTGAACACTGAAGCTTTCTTT.

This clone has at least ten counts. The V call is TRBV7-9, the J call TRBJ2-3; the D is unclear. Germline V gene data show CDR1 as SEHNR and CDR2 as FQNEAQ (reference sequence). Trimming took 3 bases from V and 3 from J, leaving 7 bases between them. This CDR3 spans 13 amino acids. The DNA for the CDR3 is TGTGCCAGCAGCTTGGCCGAAACAGATACGCAGTATTTT. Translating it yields CASSLAETDTQYF.

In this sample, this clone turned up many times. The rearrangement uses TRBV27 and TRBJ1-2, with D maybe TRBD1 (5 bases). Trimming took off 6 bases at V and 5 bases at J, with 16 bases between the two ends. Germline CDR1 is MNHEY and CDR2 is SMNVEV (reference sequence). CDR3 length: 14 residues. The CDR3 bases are TGTGCCAGCAGCCCCTCGGGGGGACGTTATGGCTACACCTTC. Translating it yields CASSPSGGRYGYTF.

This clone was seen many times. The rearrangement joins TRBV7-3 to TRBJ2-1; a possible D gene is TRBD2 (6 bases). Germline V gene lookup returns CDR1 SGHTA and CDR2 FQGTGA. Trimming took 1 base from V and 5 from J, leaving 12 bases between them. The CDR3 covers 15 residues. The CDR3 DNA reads TGTGCCAGCAGCTTAAGGGTTGGGGGGAACAATGAGCAGTTCTTC. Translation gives CASSLRVGGNNEQFF. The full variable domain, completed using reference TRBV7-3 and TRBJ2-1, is GAGVSQTPSNKVTEKGKYVELRCDPISGHTALYWYRQSLGQGPEFLIYFQGTGAADDSGLPNDRFFAVRPEGSVSTLKIQRTERGDSAVYLCASSLRVGGNNEQFFGPGTRLTVL.

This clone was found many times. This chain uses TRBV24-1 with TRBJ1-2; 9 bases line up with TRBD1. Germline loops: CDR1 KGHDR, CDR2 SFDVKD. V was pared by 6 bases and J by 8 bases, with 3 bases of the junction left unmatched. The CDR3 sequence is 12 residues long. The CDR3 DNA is TGTGCCACCAGTACAGGGGGCGTAGGCTACACCTTC. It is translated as CATSTGGVGYTF.

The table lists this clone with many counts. The chain's CDR3 is CASARQLAPDNEQFF. CDR3 coding DNA: TGTGCCAGCGCCCGGCAGCTAGCGCCCGACAATGAGCAGTTCTTC. This chain links TRBV9 with TRBJ2-1, with D tentatively TRBD2 (6 bases). V lost 7 bases and J 5 bases, leaving 19 bases between the germline ends. Germline V lookup: CDR1 SGDLS, CDR2 YYNGEE. This CDR3 region has 15 residues.

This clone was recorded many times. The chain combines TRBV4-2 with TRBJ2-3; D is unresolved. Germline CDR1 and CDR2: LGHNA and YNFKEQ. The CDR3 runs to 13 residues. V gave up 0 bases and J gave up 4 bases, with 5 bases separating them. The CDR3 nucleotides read TGTGCCAGCAGCCAAGACAGGTCAGATACGCAGTATTTT. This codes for CASSQDRSDTQYF.

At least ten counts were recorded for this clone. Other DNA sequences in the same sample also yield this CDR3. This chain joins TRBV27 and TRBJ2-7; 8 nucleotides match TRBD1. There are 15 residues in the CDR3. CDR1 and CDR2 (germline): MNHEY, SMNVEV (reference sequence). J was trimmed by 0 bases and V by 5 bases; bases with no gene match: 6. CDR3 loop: CASSLRTGSSYEQYF. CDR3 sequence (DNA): TGTGCCAGCAGTCTCCGGACAGGGAGCTCCTACGAGCAGTACTTC.

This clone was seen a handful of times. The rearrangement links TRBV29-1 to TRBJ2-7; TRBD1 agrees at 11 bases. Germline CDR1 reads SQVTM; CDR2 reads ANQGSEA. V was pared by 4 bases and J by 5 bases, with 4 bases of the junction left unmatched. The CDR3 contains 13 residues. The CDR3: CSVGTGGLNEQYF. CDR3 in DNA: TGCAGCGTTGGGACAGGGGGCTTGAACGAGCAGTACTTC.

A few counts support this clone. The CDR3: CASSYPGAETQYF. The CDR3 nucleotides read TGTGCCAGCAGTTACCCAGGGGCAGAGACCCAGTACTTC. The chain has TRBV6-5 and TRBJ2-5, with D perhaps matching TRBD1 (6 bases). The V end was cut by 2 bases, the J end by 4 bases, with 8 bases between. Germline assignment: CDR1 MNHEY and CDR2 SVGAGI. The CDR3 totals 13 residues.

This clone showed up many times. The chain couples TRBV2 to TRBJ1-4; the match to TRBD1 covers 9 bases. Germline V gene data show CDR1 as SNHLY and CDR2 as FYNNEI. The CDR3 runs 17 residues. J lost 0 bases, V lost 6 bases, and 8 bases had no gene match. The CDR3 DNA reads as TGTGCCAGCAGGGCAAACAGGGGGCAATCAACTAATGAAAAACTGTTTTTT. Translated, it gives CASRANRGQSTNEKLFF.

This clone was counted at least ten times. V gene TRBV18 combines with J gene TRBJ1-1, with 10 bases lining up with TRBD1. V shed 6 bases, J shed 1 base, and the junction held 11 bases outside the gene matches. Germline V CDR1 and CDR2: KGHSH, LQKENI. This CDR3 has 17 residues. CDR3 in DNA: TGTGCCAGCTCTCGGACAGGGGGAATAATCCAGAACACTGAAGCTTTCTTT. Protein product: CASSRTGGIIQNTEAFF. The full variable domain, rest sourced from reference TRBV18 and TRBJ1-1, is NAGVMQNPRHLVRRRGQEARLRCSPMKGHSHVYWYRQLPEEGLKFMVYLQKENIIDESGMPKERFSAEFPKEGPSILRIQQVVRGDSAAYFCASSRTGGIIQNTEAFFGQGTRLTVV.

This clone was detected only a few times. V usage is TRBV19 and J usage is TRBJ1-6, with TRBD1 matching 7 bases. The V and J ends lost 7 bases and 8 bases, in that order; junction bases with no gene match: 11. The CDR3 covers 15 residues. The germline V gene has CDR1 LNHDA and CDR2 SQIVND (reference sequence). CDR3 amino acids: CASNGRTGVDSPLHF. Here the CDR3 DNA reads TGTGCCAGTAATGGGCGGACAGGAGTGGATTCACCCCTCCACTTT.